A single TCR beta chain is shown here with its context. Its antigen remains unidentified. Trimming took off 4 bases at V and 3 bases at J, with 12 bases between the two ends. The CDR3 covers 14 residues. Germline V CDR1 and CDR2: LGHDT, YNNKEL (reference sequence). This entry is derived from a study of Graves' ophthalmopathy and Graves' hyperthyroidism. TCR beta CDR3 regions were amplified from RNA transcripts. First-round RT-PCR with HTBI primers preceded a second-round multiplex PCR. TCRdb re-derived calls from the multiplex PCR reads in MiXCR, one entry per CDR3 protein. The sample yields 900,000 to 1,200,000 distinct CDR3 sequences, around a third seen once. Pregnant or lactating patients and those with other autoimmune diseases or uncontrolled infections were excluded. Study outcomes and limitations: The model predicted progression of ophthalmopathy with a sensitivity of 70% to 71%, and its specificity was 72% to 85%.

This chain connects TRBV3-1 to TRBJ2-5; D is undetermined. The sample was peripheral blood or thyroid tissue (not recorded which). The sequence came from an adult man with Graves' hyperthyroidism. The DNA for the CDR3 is TGTGCCAGCAGCCTCGCTGGGTACGAAGAGACCCAGTACTTC. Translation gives CASSLAGYEETQYF.